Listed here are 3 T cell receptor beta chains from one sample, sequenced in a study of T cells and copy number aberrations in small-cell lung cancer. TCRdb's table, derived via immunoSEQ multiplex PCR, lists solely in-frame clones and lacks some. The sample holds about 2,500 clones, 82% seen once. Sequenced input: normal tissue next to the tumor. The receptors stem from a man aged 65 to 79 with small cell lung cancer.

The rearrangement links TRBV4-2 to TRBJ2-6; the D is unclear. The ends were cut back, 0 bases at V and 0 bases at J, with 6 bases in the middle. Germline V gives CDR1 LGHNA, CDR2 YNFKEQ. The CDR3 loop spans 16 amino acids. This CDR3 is CASSQDVSSGANVLTF. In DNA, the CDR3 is TGTGCCAGCAGCCAAGATGTCAGCTCTGGGGCCAACGTCCTGACTTTC.

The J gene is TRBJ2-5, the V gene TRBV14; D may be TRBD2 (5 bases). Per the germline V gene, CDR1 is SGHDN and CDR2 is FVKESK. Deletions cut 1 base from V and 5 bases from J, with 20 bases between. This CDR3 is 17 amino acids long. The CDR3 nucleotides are TGTGCCAGCAGCCAAGGGGCGCGAGCGGACCCCCGGGAGACCCAGTACTTC. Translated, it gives CASSQGARADPRETQYF. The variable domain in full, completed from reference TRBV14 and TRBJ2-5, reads EAGVTQFPSHSVIEKGQTVTLRCDPISGHDNLYWYRRVMGKEIKFLLHFVKESKQDESGMPNNRFLAERTGGTYSTLKVQPAELEDSGVYFCASSQGARADPRETQYFGPGTRLLVL.

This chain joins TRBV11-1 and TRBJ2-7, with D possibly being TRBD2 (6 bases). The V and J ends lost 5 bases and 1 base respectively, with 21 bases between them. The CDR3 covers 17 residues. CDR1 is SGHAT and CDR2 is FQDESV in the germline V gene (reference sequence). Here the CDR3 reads CASSPTWRGPGSYEQYF. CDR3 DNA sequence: TGTGCCAGCAGCCCGACTTGGCGGGGCCCGGGGTCCTACGAGCAGTACTTC.